The entry below gives a single T cell receptor (beta chain) sequence along with its context. No antigen is known for it. Per-nucleotide qualities are absent, and no much larger clonotype sits a single base away. The CDR3 contains 13 residues, cysteine and phenylalanine counted. Only the CDR3 DNA stays, 39 bases, in frame from base 1. Deletion took 4 bases off V and 12 bases off J, with a span of 18 bases between the germline ends. From a lookup of the germline V gene, CDR1 and CDR2 are SGHAT and FQNNGV. A single peripheral blood draw of approximately 110 mL on average was collected from each donor into heparinised tubes. A BD FACSAria II was used to sort naive, central memory, regulatory and stem cell-like memory CD4+ T cells with a panel that included CD45RO, CCR7, CD25, CD127, CD95 and CD27. A purity above 98% was achieved for all sorted populations. PBMCs were isolated immediately by Lymphoprep density gradient centrifugation and stained directly without culture. To minimize batch effects, samples were stained and sorted in pairs, one healthy donor with one patient per experiment.

The High Capacity cDNA Reverse Transcription Kit was used to reverse transcribe all of the isolated RNA, meaning that expressed TCRB transcripts were what got sequenced. Deep immunoSEQ sequencing was performed on naive, central memory and regulatory T cell samples, with an average of roughly 3.6 million total reads per sample. After sorted cells were lysed in RLT buffer, RNA was extracted with DNase-treated RNeasy Micro or Mini kits, with the choice depending on cell number. To prevent cross-contamination, every cell subset was processed on its own, while patient and healthy donor samples were processed together. The immunoSEQ multiplex PCR was used to amplify TCRB sequences from cDNA, generating 87-bp fragments that spanned the CDR3 region. Sequencing of the amplicons was performed on the Illumina HiSeq platform. On the study's bioinformatics: PCR bias was corrected computationally using synthetic template baselines, and reads within Hamming distance 2 were collapsed, with unmergeable singletons discarded. By aligning reads against IMGT, V, D and J genes, CDR3 length, and insertions or deletions at six rearrangement sites were assigned. Within each subset, clonotype counts were normalized to the number of sorted cells before true diversity and Gini coefficients were calculated with the tcR R package. Repertoire sharing was quantified using the overlap coefficient calculated on TCRB nucleotide sequences. TCRdb retrieved this table from immuneACCESS and kept in-frame rearrangements only. Not all clones are present; in checked studies, unresolved V genes account for under half, and no reason is known for the remainder. D and trimming come from the DNA, and the V and J calls and clone size come from that table. This sample holds roughly 300,000 clones; 11% to 15% were observed only once. The ten largest clones add up to 6.7% of the sample.

The data originate from a study of beta chain features in type 1 diabetes (dated by TCRdb to 2016 to 2019). At the level of the whole study: Mean age, gender distribution, total cell number and subset yield were not different between patients and healthy donors. Across all samples, almost 110 million sorted cells were examined, and cell number per subset correlated strongly with RNA yield. In the study, TCRB repertoires of sorted circulating CD4+ T cell subsets from recently diagnosed type 1 diabetes patients were compared with those of matched healthy donors. Regulatory and stem cell-like memory subsets were isolated from only 8 patients and roughly eight healthy donors, whereas naive and central memory subsets came from all 30 or so donors. Overall study results and their limits: Because cDNA was sequenced instead of genomic DNA, highly expressing activated cells could be over-represented, though the groups showed no difference in activation or CD3 levels. HLA sub-analyses involved small numbers of individuals, so any influence of HLA type on TCRB rearrangement remained unresolved. The naive, central memory and regulatory TCRB repertoires appeared to resemble one another more closely among patients than among healthy donors. At VDJ recombination sites, patients with type 1 diabetes made fewer insertions and deleted more nucleotides, a pattern implying thymic rearrangement abnormalities. A moderate but significant shortening of TCRB CDR3 length was observed in type 1 diabetes patients in all four CD4+ subsets. Shorter templates might have been favored by PCR, but patient and control samples were amplified and corrected together, so both groups would have been affected equally by any skew.

Sequencing used central memory CD4+ T cells from blood. This clonotype was sampled from a man aged 25 to 45 in good health. Recombination connected TRBV11-2 to TRBJ1-1; a tentative D call is TRBD1 (6 bases match). The CDR3 region reads CASSSNRVPRTFF. Here is the DNA: TGTGCCAGCAGCTCAAACAGGGTCCCGAGGACTTTCTTT.